The source of this TCR beta chain is a study of T cell responses to AZD1222 COVID-19 vaccine. Sequencing used immunoSEQ multiplex PCR; TCRdb keeps in-frame clones, though not all of them. The sample records some 150,000 clones, less than 95% being singletons. This CDR3 is 15 amino acids long. J lost 5 bases, V lost 6 bases, and 12 bases had no gene match. Germline V gene sequence: CDR1 MDHEN, CDR2 SYDVKM. The chain links TRBV28 to TRBJ2-5; 7 bases align to TRBD2. This specimen was peripheral blood, taken on day 0 of AZD1222 vaccination. The sequence was obtained from an adult in good health. In nucleotides, the CDR3 is TGTGCCAGCAGCAGACGGGGGGACCTCCGGGAGACCCAGTACTTC. Amino acid sequence: CASSRRGDLRETQYF.